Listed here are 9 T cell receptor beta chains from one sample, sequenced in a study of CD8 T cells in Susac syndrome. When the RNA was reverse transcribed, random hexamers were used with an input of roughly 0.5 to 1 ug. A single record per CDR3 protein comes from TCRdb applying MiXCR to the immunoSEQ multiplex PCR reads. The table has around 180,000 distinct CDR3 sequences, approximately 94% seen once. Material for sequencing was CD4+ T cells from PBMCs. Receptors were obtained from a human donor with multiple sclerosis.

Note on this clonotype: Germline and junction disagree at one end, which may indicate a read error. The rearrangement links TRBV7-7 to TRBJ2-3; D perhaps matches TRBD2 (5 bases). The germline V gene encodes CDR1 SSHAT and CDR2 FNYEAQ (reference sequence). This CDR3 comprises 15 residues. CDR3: CASSLRAGDTDTQYF. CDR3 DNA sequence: TGTGCTAGCAGCTTACGGGCGGGCGACACAGATACGCAGTATTTT.

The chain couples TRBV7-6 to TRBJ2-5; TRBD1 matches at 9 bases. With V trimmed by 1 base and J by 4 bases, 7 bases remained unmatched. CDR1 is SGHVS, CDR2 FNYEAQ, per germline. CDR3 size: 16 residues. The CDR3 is CASSLVGTGLGETQYF. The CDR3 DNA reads TGTGCCAGCAGCTTAGTAGGGACAGGGCTGGGAGAGACCCAGTACTTC.

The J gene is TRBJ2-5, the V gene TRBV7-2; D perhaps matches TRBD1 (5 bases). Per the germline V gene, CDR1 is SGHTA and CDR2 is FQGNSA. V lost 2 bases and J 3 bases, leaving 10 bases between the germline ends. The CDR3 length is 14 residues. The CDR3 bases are TGTGCCAGCAGCTTAACCAGGACAAAAGAGACCCAGTACTTC. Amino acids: CASSLTRTKETQYF.

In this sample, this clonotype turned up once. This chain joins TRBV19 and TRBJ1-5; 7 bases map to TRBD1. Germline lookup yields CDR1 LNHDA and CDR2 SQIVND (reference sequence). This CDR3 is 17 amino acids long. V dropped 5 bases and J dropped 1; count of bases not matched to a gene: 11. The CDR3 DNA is TGTGCCAGTAGTGGGGGGGAGGGGGCTTGGAGCAATCAGCCCCAGCATTTT. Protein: CASSGGEGAWSNQPQHF.

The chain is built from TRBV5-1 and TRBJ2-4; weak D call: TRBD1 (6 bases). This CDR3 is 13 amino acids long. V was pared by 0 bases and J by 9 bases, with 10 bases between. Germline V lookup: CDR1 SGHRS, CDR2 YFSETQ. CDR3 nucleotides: TGCGCCAGCAGCTTGGTTGGGGGCGGCATTCAGTACTTC. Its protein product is CASSLVGGGIQYF. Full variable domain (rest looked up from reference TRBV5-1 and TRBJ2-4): KAGVTQTPRYLIKTRGQQVTLSCSPISGHRSVSWYQQTPGQGLQFLFEYFSETQRNKGNFPGRFSGRQFSNSRSEMNVSTLELGDSALYLCASSLVGGGIQYFGAGTRLSVL.

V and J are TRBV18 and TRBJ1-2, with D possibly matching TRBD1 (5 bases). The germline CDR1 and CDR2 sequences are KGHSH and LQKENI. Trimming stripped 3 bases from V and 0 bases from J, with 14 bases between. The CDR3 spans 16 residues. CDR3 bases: TGTGCCAGCTCACCCTACTCGGACAATTCTAACTATGGCTACACCTTC. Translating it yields CASSPYSDNSNYGYTF.

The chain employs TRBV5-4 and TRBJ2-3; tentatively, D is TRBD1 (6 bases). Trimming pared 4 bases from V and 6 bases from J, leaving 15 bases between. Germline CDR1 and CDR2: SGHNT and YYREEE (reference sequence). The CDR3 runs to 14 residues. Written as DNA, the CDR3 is TGTGCCAGCAGCAAGGACAGCGGATCGGATACGCAGTATTTT. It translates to CASSKDSGSDTQYF.

CDR3 loop: CASSLKFGSTGELFF. CDR3 sequence (DNA): TGTGCCAGCAGCTTAAAGTTTGGTTCCACCGGGGAGCTGTTTTTT. The rearrangement links TRBV7-2 to TRBJ2-2; D is ambiguous. The V gene's germline CDR1 is SGHTA and CDR2 FQGNSA. The CDR3 loop spans 15 amino acids. V lost 2 bases to trimming and J lost 4 bases, with 11 bases between them.

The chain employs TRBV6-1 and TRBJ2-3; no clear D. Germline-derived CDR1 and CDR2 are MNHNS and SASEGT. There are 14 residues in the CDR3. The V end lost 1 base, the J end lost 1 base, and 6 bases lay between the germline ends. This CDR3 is CASSEVGGTDTQYF. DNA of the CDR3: TGTGCCAGCAGTGAAGTTGGGGGCACAGATACGCAGTATTTT.